This T cell receptor beta chain was recovered during a study of cytomegalovirus exposure and HLA in healthy donors. Study context: Within the Caucasian-associated ancestry cluster were roughly 82% of the approximately 400 genotyped donors. Study-wide findings and caveats: Most TCR beta V segments were productive about 90% or about 30% of the time in an earlier analysis.

The CDR3 has 15 residues. Between the trimmed V and J ends, which lost 4 bases and 6 bases, there was a span of 16 bases. Germline lookup yields CDR1 LNHNV and CDR2 YYDKDF (reference sequence). Use of 60 Vbeta and 13 Jbeta primers characterized the PCR. Libraries were prepared by immunoSEQ multiplex PCR; TCRdb keeps only in-frame clonotypes and omits some of them. The sample includes about 180,000 clones, more than 65% seen only once; the top ten take around 1.2%. As to this clone: What it recognizes is unknown.

The TCR originated in a girl under 10 years old in good health and CMV-seropositive. The chain joins TRBV15 to TRBJ1-5; D might be TRBD1 (6 bases). Specimen: PBMCs. The CDR3: CATSKSDSRSQPQHF. CDR3 DNA sequence: TGTGCCACCAGCAAATCGGACAGCCGAAGTCAGCCCCAGCATTTT.